One sample yielded the 14 T cell receptor beta chains listed below, sequenced in a study of T cells expressing NK-cell markers (dated by TCRdb to 2020 to 2021). Library construction relied on 5' RACE. The instrument was an Illumina HiSeq 2000. Based on TCRdb reprocessing of the reads, there is one entry per CDR3 protein sequence, and DNA is missing. This sample's clone table shows about 440,000 distinct CDR3 sequences. The ten largest clones add up to approximately 7% of the sample. Sequencing input: blood T cells: a sorted CD56 or NKG2C T cell subset, CD4+ or CD8+ T cells, or bulk PBMC T cells (not recorded which). The receptors stem from a woman aged 18 to 75 in good health.

The chain has TRBV29-1 and TRBJ2-7; the D gene TCRdb calls, TRBD2, cannot be checked with no DNA. This CDR3 spans 13 amino acids. The germline CDR1 and CDR2 sequences are SQVTM and ANQGSEA. The CDR3 reads CSVGSGRADEQYF.

This CDR3 reads CASSPGTSHEQFF. The genes are TRBV9 and TRBJ2-1; the TCRdb call, TRBD2, lacks DNA for checking. The CDR3 covers 13 residues. Germline CDR1 is SGDLS and CDR2 is YYNGEE.

The chain employs TRBV5-4 and TRBJ2-2; lacking DNA, the TRBD1 call made by TCRdb goes unchecked. The CDR3 covers 13 residues. Germline V gives CDR1 SGHNT, CDR2 YYREEE (reference sequence). The CDR3 loop is CASSLVGGGELFF.

This chain connects TRBV4-1 to TRBJ2-4. CDR3 length equals 15 residues. From germline, CDR1 is MGHRA and CDR2 YSYEKL. CDR3 residues: CASSQTGLAKNIQYF.

The gene calls are TRBV24-1 and TRBJ2-3; TCRdb picks TRBD1, but there is no DNA to check that call. CDR3 size: 16 residues. Per germline, CDR1 KGHDR and CDR2 SFDVKD. The CDR3 loop reads CATSDLIGADTDTQYF.

The chain couples TRBV12-3 or TRBV12-4 to TRBJ1-2; there is no DNA to check the TCRdb D call of TRBD1. The CDR3 contains 14 residues. CDR3 loop: CASSHPQDNYGYTF.

The chain uses TRBV19 and TRBJ1-6. Germline loops: CDR1 LNHDA, CDR2 SQIVND (reference sequence). The CDR3 totals 15 residues. The CDR3: CASRGSGGWDSPLHF.

This rearrangement joins TRBV12-3 or TRBV12-4 to TRBJ2-3; checking the TCRdb D call of TRBD1 is not possible without DNA. The length of the CDR3 is 15 residues. The CDR3: CASNPRDRVMDTQYF.

CDR3 loop: CSVFSGDGQSTQYF. This chain uses TRBV29-1 with TRBJ2-3; TCRdb's D call, TRBD1, is unchecked because there is no DNA. CDR1 is SQVTM, CDR2 ANQGSEA, per germline. The CDR3 consists of 14 residues.

V usage is TRBV7-8 and J usage is TRBJ1-5. Germline lookup yields CDR1 SGHVS and CDR2 FQNEAQ. The CDR3 is 15 residues long. The CDR3 protein is CASSTAKNSNQPQHF.

V is TRBV5-1 and J is TRBJ2-2; TCRdb proposes TRBD1, but this gene call is untestable without DNA. The CDR3 covers 17 residues. Germline-derived CDR1 and CDR2 are SGHRS and YFSETQ. The CDR3 protein is CASSSAPGLVDTGELFF. The variable domain in full, completed from reference TRBV5-1 and TRBJ2-2, reads KAGVTQTPRYLIKTRGQQVTLSCSPISGHRSVSWYQQTPGQGLQFLFEYFSETQRNKGNFPGRFSGRQFSNSRSEMNVSTLELGDSALYLCASSSAPGLVDTGELFFGEGSRLTVL.

This chain uses TRBV11-2 with TRBJ2-1; TCRdb proposes TRBD2, but this gene call is untestable without DNA. From germline, CDR1 is SGHAT and CDR2 FQNNGV. The CDR3 has 14 residues. CDR3 amino acids: CASSLRGGGNEQFF. Looking up the rest from reference TRBV11-2 and TRBJ2-1 gives the full variable domain: EAGVAQSPRYKIIEKRQSVAFWCNPISGHATLYWYQQILGQGPKLLIQFQNNGVVDDSQLPKDRFSAERLKGVDSTLKIQPAKLEDSAVYLCASSLRGGGNEQFFGPGTRLTVL.

The J gene is TRBJ2-1, the V gene TRBV29-1; TCRdb proposes TRBD2, but this gene call is untestable without DNA. Per the germline V gene, CDR1 is SQVTM and CDR2 is ANQGSEA. CDR3 length equals 12 residues. CDR3 sequence: CSVLGLAGVQFF.

The chain couples TRBV20-1 to TRBJ1-2; TCRdb indicates TRBD1, and absent DNA this call remains unverified. CDR1 and CDR2 (germline): DFQATT, SNEGSKA (reference sequence). The CDR3 spans 13 residues. The CDR3 loop reads CSAIAGKGYGYTF.